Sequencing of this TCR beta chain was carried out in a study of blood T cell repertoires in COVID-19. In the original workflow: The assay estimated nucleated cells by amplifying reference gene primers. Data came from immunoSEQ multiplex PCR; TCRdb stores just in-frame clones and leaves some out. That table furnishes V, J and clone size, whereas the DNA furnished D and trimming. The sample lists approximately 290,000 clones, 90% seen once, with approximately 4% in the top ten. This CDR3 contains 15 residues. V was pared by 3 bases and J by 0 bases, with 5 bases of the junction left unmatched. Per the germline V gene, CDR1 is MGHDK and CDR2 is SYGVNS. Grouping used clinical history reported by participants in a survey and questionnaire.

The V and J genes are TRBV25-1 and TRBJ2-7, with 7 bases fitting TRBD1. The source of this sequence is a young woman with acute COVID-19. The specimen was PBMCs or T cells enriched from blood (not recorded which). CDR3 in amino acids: CASSDPRDSSYEQYF. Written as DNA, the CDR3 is TGTGCCAGCAGTGACCCGAGGGACAGCTCCTACGAGCAGTACTTC.